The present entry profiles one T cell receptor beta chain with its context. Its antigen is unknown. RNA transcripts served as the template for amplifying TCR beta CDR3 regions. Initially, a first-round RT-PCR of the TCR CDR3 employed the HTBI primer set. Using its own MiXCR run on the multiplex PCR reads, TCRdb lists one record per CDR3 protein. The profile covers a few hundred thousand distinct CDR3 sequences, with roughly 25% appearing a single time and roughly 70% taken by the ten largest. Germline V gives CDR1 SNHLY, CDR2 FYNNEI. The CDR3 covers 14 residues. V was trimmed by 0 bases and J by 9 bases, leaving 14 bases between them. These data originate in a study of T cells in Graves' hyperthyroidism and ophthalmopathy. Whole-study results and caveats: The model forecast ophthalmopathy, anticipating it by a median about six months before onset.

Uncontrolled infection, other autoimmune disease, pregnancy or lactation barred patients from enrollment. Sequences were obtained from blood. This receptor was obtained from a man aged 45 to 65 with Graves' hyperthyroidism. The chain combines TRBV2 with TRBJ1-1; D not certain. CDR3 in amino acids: CASSEAPGLEKAFF. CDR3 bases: TGTGCCAGCAGTGAAGCCCCCGGCCTCGAGAAAGCTTTCTTT. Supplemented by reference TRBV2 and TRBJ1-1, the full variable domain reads EPEVTQTPSHQVTQMGQEVILRCVPISNHLYFYWYRQILGQKVEFLVSFYNNEISEKSEIFDDQFSVERPDGSNFTLKIRSTKLEDSAMYFCASSEAPGLEKAFFGQGTRLTVV.